One sample yielded the 22 T cell receptor beta chains listed below, sequenced in a study of T cell repertoires in cytomegalovirus infection. MiXCR was run by TCRdb on the reads, yielding one entry per CDR3 protein. Found here are some 310,000 distinct CDR3 sequences, 25% of them singletons; the top ten hold about an eighth. These receptors have no identified antigens. This sample comprised cultured PBMCs, obtained from culture after CMV antigen stimulation. The receptors derive from a human donor in good health (CMV status not recorded). Some clones in this sample may be carry-over from other donors' samples.

This rearrangement joins TRBV11-2 to TRBJ2-3; a possible D gene is TRBD2 (6 bases). V lost 1 base, J lost 5 bases, and 10 bases lay in between. Per germline, CDR1 SGHAT and CDR2 FQNNGV. The CDR3 is 14 amino acids. The CDR3 here is CASSLAGVLDTQYF. CDR3 DNA sequence: TGTGCCAGCAGCTTAGCGGGAGTTCTAGATACGCAGTATTTT. The full variable domain, with the rest looked up from reference TRBV11-2 and TRBJ2-3, is EAGVAQSPRYKIIEKRQSVAFWCNPISGHATLYWYQQILGQGPKLLIQFQNNGVVDDSQLPKDRFSAERLKGVDSTLKIQPAKLEDSAVYLCASSLAGVLDTQYFGPGTRLTVL.

This clonotype was observed a handful of times. The CDR3 sequence is CASSPTGQSDREQYV. CDR3 in DNA: TGTGCCAGCAGCCCGACAGGCCAATCCGATCGCGAGCAGTACGTC. The chain carries TRBV5-5 and TRBJ2-7; tentative D call: TRBD1 (6 bases). Per the germline V gene, CDR1 is SGHKS and CDR2 is YYEKEE (reference sequence). Trimming cost V 4 bases and J 6 bases, with 20 bases left between them. This CDR3 contains 15 residues.

The chain employs TRBV11-2 and TRBJ1-2; the match to TRBD1 covers 8 bases. Germline CDR1 and CDR2: SGHAT and FQNNGV. CDR3 length: 14 residues. V was clipped by 5 bases and J by 5 bases; unmatched bases: 7. CDR3 sequence reads: CASSMTDRGYGYTF. The CDR3 bases are TGTGCCAGCAGCATGACCGACAGGGGTTATGGCTACACCTTC.

This clonotype was observed at least ten times. V usage is TRBV7-2 and J usage is TRBJ2-3; TRBD2 aligns across 8 bases. Germline V gene sequence: CDR1 SGHTA, CDR2 FQGNSA. This CDR3 has 16 amino acids. Trimming removed 5 bases from V and 4 bases from J; junction bases left unmatched: 11. CDR3 coding DNA: TGTGCCAGCAGCCCCAGGAGCGGGAGCTCCGCAGATACGCAGTATTTT. Amino acid sequence: CASSPRSGSSADTQYF.

The rearrangement joins TRBV5-6 to TRBJ2-1, with unresolved D. The CDR3 covers 16 residues. V was shortened by 4 bases and J by 0 bases, with 14 bases between the two germline ends. Germline V gives CDR1 SGHDT, CDR2 YYEEEE. CDR3 in DNA: TGTGCCAGCAGCCTCGACCCAATTAGCTCCTACAATGAGCAGTTCTTC. Its protein product is CASSLDPISSYNEQFF.

The gene calls are TRBV19 and TRBJ2-1, with 9 positions matching TRBD2. Trimming removed 3 bases from V and 4 bases from J; junction bases left unmatched: 7. Germline CDR1 reads LNHDA; CDR2 reads SQIVND (reference sequence). This CDR3 is built from 16 residues. CDR3 region: CASSIRLAGRYNEQFF. The CDR3 nucleotides are TGTGCCAGTAGTATCCGTCTAGCGGGAAGATACAATGAGCAGTTCTTC.

This clonotype has just a few counts. This chain connects TRBV15 to TRBJ1-5, with a weak D call TRBD1 (5 bases). The CDR3 runs to 15 residues. V was trimmed by 3 bases and J by 0 bases, leaving 9 bases between them. Germline V gives CDR1 LNHNV, CDR2 YYDKDF (reference sequence). CDR3 amino acids: CATSRVGDSNQPQHF. DNA of the CDR3: TGTGCCACCAGCAGGGTAGGGGATAGCAATCAGCCCCAGCATTTT.

For the CDR3, the DNA is TGTGCCAGCAGTGAAGGGGATACGCAGTATTTT. Translation gives CASSEGDTQYF. This chain links TRBV25-1 with TRBJ2-3; unclear D gene. CDR1 and CDR2 from the germline V gene are MGHDK and SYGVNS. The CDR3 spans 11 residues. The V gene lost 2 bases and the J gene lost 6 bases, with 3 bases spanning the gap.

The chain links TRBV6-6 to TRBJ2-5; D remains unclear. Germline CDR1 is MNHNY and CDR2 is SVGAGI (reference sequence). The CDR3 extends over 12 amino acids. Trimming cost V 5 bases and J 5 bases, with 9 bases left between them. CDR3 bases: TGTGCCAGCAGTATGCTTCGGGAGACCCAGTACTTC. Its protein is CASSMLRETQYF.

This clonotype showed up just a few times. The chain employs TRBV7-8 and TRBJ2-3; 7 nucleotides align to TRBD1. V trimming: 5 bases; J trimming: 9 bases; junction bases outside the gene matches: 17. Germline V gene sequence: CDR1 SGHVS, CDR2 FQNEAQ. The CDR3 length is 16 residues. CDR3 bases: TGTGCCAGCAGCAGGGGGCGGGTTGGCCTTATTCGGACGCAGTATTTT. As protein: CASSRGRVGLIRTQYF.

The J gene is TRBJ2-7, the V gene TRBV27, with TRBD1 matching over 7 bases. The CDR3 contains 13 residues. Germline CDR1 MNHEY, CDR2 SMNVEV (reference sequence). With 5 bases clipped from V and 5 bases from J, the junction kept 6 bases outside the gene matches. CDR3: CASSAGQGDEQYF. As DNA, the CDR3 is TGTGCCAGCAGTGCCGGCCAGGGGGACGAGCAGTACTTC.

The chain has TRBV12-3 or TRBV12-4 and TRBJ1-5, with 10 bases matching TRBD1. The V gene end was trimmed by 6 bases and the J gene end by 7 bases; junction bases not matched to a gene: 6. This CDR3 comprises 14 residues. CDR3 in amino acids: CASSKTGGGQPQHF. CDR3 nucleotide sequence: TGTGCCAGCAGCAAGACAGGGGGCGGCCAGCCCCAGCATTTT.

CDR3 nucleotides: TGTGCCAGCAGTTTATCTGGGACAGGGATCACAGATACGCAGTATTTT. Translating it yields CASSLSGTGITDTQYF. J is TRBJ2-3 and V is TRBV12-3 or TRBV12-4; 9 positions agree with TRBD1. The CDR3 is 16 residues long. Germline trimming cut 2 bases from V and 2 bases from J; bases unmatched to any gene: 5.

CDR3 amino acids: CASSLKTAEAEAFF. For the CDR3, the DNA is TGTGCCAGCAGCTTAAAGACGGCCGAGGCTGAAGCTTTCTTT. V is TRBV7-4 and J is TRBJ1-1; D is undetermined. Germline CDR1 is SGHVT and CDR2 is SQSDAQ. The CDR3 is 14 residues long. Trimming left V 2 bases short and J 6 bases short, with 13 bases between.

The rearrangement links TRBV19 to TRBJ2-1; D may be TRBD2 (5 bases). CDR1 is LNHDA, CDR2 SQIVND, per germline (reference sequence). Trimming took off 1 base at V and 4 bases at J, with 8 bases between the two ends. This CDR3 is 14 amino acids long. CDR3 bases: TGTGCCAGTAGTATAGGGACTTCTTACAATGAGCAGTTCTTC. Amino acid sequence: CASSIGTSYNEQFF.

This clonotype came up a few times. V usage is TRBV6-5 and J usage is TRBJ2-7; 11 bases line up with TRBD2. Germline V gives CDR1 MNHEY, CDR2 SVGAGI. The CDR3 loop spans 14 amino acids. After removal of 10 bases from V and 5 bases from J, the junction contained 10 bases not matched to a gene. The CDR3 DNA reads TGTGCCACATCGCCTAGCGGGAGGTGGAACGAGCAGTACTTC. It codes for CATSPSGRWNEQYF.

This clonotype appeared many times. The chain joins TRBV7-2 to TRBJ2-5, with D perhaps matching TRBD2 (6 bases). Germline-derived CDR1 and CDR2 are SGHTA and FQGNSA. This CDR3 comprises 14 residues. Trimming stripped 1 base from V and 1 base from J, with 7 bases between. The CDR3 here is CASSLGRGQETQYF. The DNA for the CDR3 is TGTGCCAGCAGCTTAGGGAGGGGCCAAGAGACCCAGTACTTC.

This chain links TRBV29-1 with TRBJ1-1, with a tentative D call TRBD1 (5 bases). V was cut by 0 bases and J by 0 bases, with 17 bases left in between. The CDR3 loop spans 17 amino acids. Germline CDR1 and CDR2: SQVTM and ANQGSEA. CDR3 in DNA: TGCAGCGTTGAAGATAGGATCCGCCAGGACATGAACACTGAAGCTTTCTTT. Translation: CSVEDRIRQDMNTEAFF.

The chain joins TRBV7-2 to TRBJ2-1; D might be TRBD2 (6 bases). CDR3 size: 14 residues. CDR1 SGHTA and CDR2 FQGNSA come from the germline V gene. V lost 8 bases, J lost 5 bases, and 16 bases lay in between. The CDR3 sequence is CASFLGGANNEQFF. The CDR3 bases are TGTGCCAGCTTCCTGGGAGGCGCGAACAATGAGCAGTTCTTC.

This chain connects TRBV5-6 to TRBJ1-2; D is possibly TRBD1 (6 bases). There are 15 residues in the CDR3. Trimming stripped 5 bases from V and 3 bases from J, with 17 bases between. The germline CDR1 and CDR2 sequences are SGHDT and YYEEEE. CDR3 in DNA: TGTGCCAGCAGTCGTGATCAGGGGCAGGACTATGGCTACACCTTC. Translated, it gives CASSRDQGQDYGYTF.

The genes are TRBV2 and TRBJ2-7; D gene ambiguous. Trimming cost V 10 bases and J 5 bases, with 15 bases left between them. The CDR3 length is 12 residues. The germline V gene has CDR1 SNHLY and CDR2 FYNNEI. Here the CDR3 DNA reads TGTGCCACCCTTCCCCCCCTTGACGAGCAGTACTTC. Protein sequence: CATLPPLDEQYF.

The V call is TRBV28, the J call TRBJ2-3; TRBD1 matches at 8 bases. CDR1 is MDHEN and CDR2 is SYDVKM in the germline V gene. There are 15 residues in the CDR3. V gave up 2 bases and J gave up 3 bases; unmatched junction bases: 4. The CDR3 sequence is CASSLQGASTDTQYF. CDR3 DNA sequence: TGTGCCAGCAGTTTACAGGGGGCTTCTACAGATACGCAGTATTTT.